This T cell receptor beta chain was profiled in a study of blood T cell repertoires in COVID-19. Across the whole study: Sample material is recorded as cDNA or gDNA derived from T cells, B-cell-depleted T cells, or PBMCs.

Methods used by the authors: Nucleated cell counts were estimated from reference gene primer amplification. Libraries were prepared by immunoSEQ multiplex PCR; TCRdb keeps only in-frame clonotypes and omits some of them. V, J and clone size derive from that table, while D and trimming were established from the DNA sequence. The table has 270,000 or so clones, 86% seen once. CDR1 is SGHAT and CDR2 is FQNNGV in the germline V gene. V was trimmed by 6 bases and J by 0 bases, leaving 12 bases between them. CDR3 size: 15 residues. The specimen sequenced was peripheral blood. This sequence joins TRBV11-2 and TRBJ1-3, with D possibly TRBD1 on 6 matching bases. This TCR came from a woman aged 25-40 years with active or convalescent COVID-19. The CDR3 bases are TGTGCCAGCAGTCAAGGGGGTCTCTCTGGAAACACCATATATTTT. This encodes CASSQGGLSGNTIYF.